This record covers a single T cell receptor (beta chain). Its antigen is as yet unknown. This entry belongs to a study of T-cell memory formation after mild COVID-19. Study-wide findings and caveats: Largely, contracting CD4+ clones fell within CM and EM, and contracting CD8+ clones within EMRA. Clones contracting over day 15 to 85 were CD4/CD8 balanced, with later expanders leaning CD4+.

TCR alpha and TCR beta cDNA libraries carrying sample barcodes and UMIs were produced by 5'RACE using constant-segment primers. MiXCR, applied by TCRdb to the 5' RACE reads, yields one record per CDR3 protein. The data show roughly 120,000 distinct CDR3 sequences, with 16% seen just once and approximately 15% held by the top ten. The CDR3 totals 15 residues. Germline CDR1 is MNHNY and CDR2 is SVGAGI (reference sequence). V dropped 3 bases and J dropped 4; count of bases not matched to a gene: 6. The gene calls are TRBV6-6 and TRBJ2-1; 7 nucleotides align to TRBD1. Source material: PBMCs or a T cell subset sorted from them (not recorded which). This clonotype was obtained from an adult woman who had mild COVID-19 (a few samples of this study predate the infection). Cell type and time point are not known. The CDR3 region has the DNA TGTGCCAGCAGTTATAGGGGACAGCCATACAATGAGCAGTTCTTC. Its protein product is CASSYRGQPYNEQFF.